This T cell receptor beta chain was retrieved from a study of T cell responses to AZD1222 COVID-19 vaccine. The assay was immunoSEQ multiplex PCR, and TCRdb's table has in-frame clones only and misses some. The sample yields roughly 120,000 clones, 75% to 95% seen once. V was pared by 4 bases and J by 4 bases, with 9 bases between. The CDR3 covers 12 residues. Germline V gene lookup returns CDR1 SGHKS and CDR2 YYEKEE (reference sequence). V usage is TRBV5-5 and J usage is TRBJ2-7; no reliable D call. This specimen consisted of peripheral blood, obtained on day 0 of AZD1222 vaccination. The sequence derives from an adult in good health. The CDR3 here is CASSAGPYEQYF. CDR3 coding DNA: TGTGCCAGCAGCGCTGGGCCGTACGAGCAGTACTTC.